This TCR beta chain was recovered during a study of blood T cell repertoires in COVID-19 (dated by TCRdb to 2019 to 2021). Broadly, across the study: Samples from collaborators originated in the United States, Italy and Spain and spanned both the acute and convalescent phases of COVID-19. Where HLA class I and class II types were available, the types were taken from metadata supplied by the sample provider, not from assay-based typing. Sample metadata almost always included a de-identified subject ID, COVID-19 status, age in years and sex. Samples were obtained from the ongoing ImmuneRACE study (first 160 participants) and from over 1,000 subjects provided by 6 global collaborators. Subjects who had been exposed to COVID-19, were actively infected with it, or had recovered from it provided the deeply sampled blood TCRbeta repertoires that made up the dataset. The prospective study material was composed of cDNA or gDNA derived from T cells, B-cell-depleted T cells, or PBMCs. The repertoires were released in a freely available public database meant as a resource for research on the immune response to SARS-CoV-2.

Regarding this clone: This receptor's antigen is unknown. Base quality data are lacking; no much larger clone is found one base away.

Results and caveats for the whole study, not just this receptor: The quantity of clinical and demographic metadata differed by source and by participant and was supplied without curation.

TCRbeta CDR3 regions were amplified from genomic DNA by means of the immunoSEQ Assay, a bias-controlled multiplex PCR. The study's processing was this. The number of nucleated cells in each sample was estimated by amplification of reference gene primers within the assay. Sequence reads were collapsed and filtered to measure the absolute abundance of every unique TCRbeta CDR3 rearrangement. For each sample, productive Simpson clonality was calculated by taking the square root of Simpson's diversity index across productive rearrangements. TCRdb limited this immuneACCESS table to in-frame rearrangements with V and J called. A share of clones is missing; checked studies link under half to unresolved V genes, and the rest is unexplained. Clonal size and the V and J genes are those of that table, whereas D and trimming came from the DNA. Present in this sample are approximately 70,000 clones, approximately 90% of which were seen just once. The ten largest clones add up to just over 2.5% of the sample.

One collaborating source in Seattle enrolled patients while the patients were actively infected and followed the patients over time throughout the course of disease. The collaborating institutions used their own protocols to collect whole blood in K2EDTA tubes. For TCRbeta analysis, collaborator samples were shipped as frozen whole blood, as isolated PBMCs, or as DNA extracted from either sample type. Material: peripheral blood. The clonotype comes from a man aged 50-59 years with COVID-19, enrolled during active disease.

The CDR3 region has the sequence CASSQGTDSGNTIYF. The DNA reads TGTGCCAGCAGCCAAGGGACAGACTCTGGAAACACCATATATTTT. Here the chain combines TRBV3-1 (or the pseudogene TRBV3-2) and TRBJ1-3, with a weak D call of TRBD1 (6 bases match). V gives up 1 base and J gives up 0 bases, and the segment between their germline ends measures 7 bases. Measured from the cysteine to the phenylalanine, the CDR3 is 15 residues long. The only DNA kept is the CDR3, 45 bases in frame from the first base. Sequences LGHDT (CDR1) and YNNKEL (CDR2) are obtained from the germline V gene (reference sequence).